This entry features one T cell receptor beta chain sequence. Its specificity is unknown. This CDR3 has 16 amino acids. V gave up 0 bases and J gave up 3 bases, with 12 bases separating them. Germline CDR1 is MGHRA and CDR2 is YSYEKL. This entry is derived from a study of T cell responses to AZD1222 COVID-19 vaccine. Produced via immunoSEQ multiplex PCR; TCRdb's table is partial and in-frame only. The table has some 100,000 clones, 70% to 90% seen once; the top ten hold just over 3.5%. Study-wide results and limits: Most donors were white British, females outnumbered males, and clonal diversity was possibly underestimated.

This clonotype was sampled from an adult who received the AZD1222 COVID-19 vaccine. The V and J genes are TRBV4-1 and TRBJ1-3; tentative D call: TRBD1 (6 bases). Here the sequenced sample was peripheral blood, taken 28 days after the second AZD1222 dose. The CDR3 nucleotides are TGCGCCAGCAGCCAAGATCCGCAGGGGAGTGGAAACACCATATATTTT. It specifies CASSQDPQGSGNTIYF.